A few counts support the clone carrying this T cell receptor beta chain. What it binds is unknown. The germline gives CDR1 MNHEY, CDR2 SMNVEV (reference sequence). The V gene lost 6 bases and the J gene lost 3 bases, with 15 bases spanning the gap. The CDR3 contains 15 residues. The data originate from a study of immune heterogeneity within non-small cell lung tumors. Study results and limitations: A moderate but significant correlation was observed between local T-cell clonality and local tumor mutational burden (R approximately 0.34).

At 450 to 650 ng per sample, bulk tumor genomic DNA provided the template. In surgery, several biopsies were collected from each primary tumor at widely spaced sites. Undergoing curative surgery were patients whose non-small cell lung cancer was untreated and newly diagnosed. The authors amplified TCR beta CDR3 by multiplex PCR with 32 V and 13 J primers. TCRdb reanalysed the multiplex PCR reads using MiXCR and keeps one entry per CDR3 protein. The table shows roughly 8,900 distinct CDR3 sequences, with 30% to 35% occurring only once. Sequenced: lung tumor tissue. This TCR was sampled from a man aged 55 to 70 with non-small cell lung cancer. The chain uses TRBV27 and TRBJ2-1, with a possible D match to TRBD1 (5 bases). The CDR3, as DNA: TGTGCCAGCAGAAAAAGGACAAGGAGCTACAATGAGCAGTTCTTC. It encodes CASRKRTRSYNEQFF.